This is a list of T cell receptor beta chains from one sample in a study of cytomegalovirus exposure and HLA in healthy donors. Clones were sequenced by immunoSEQ multiplex PCR, and TCRdb holds only the in-frame ones, with some missing. Of under 250,000 clones detected, around 81% appear once; the ten largest clones hold less than 8.5%. The sample consisted of PBMCs. The receptor source for this set is an older woman in good health and CMV-seropositive. CDR3s include the opening cysteine and the closing phenylalanine or tryptophan. D genes are given only for firm matches. Clone size is not always given. Where it is, it says once, few, many or a class for expanded clones.

>once|TRBJ2-1|TRBV9|TRBD2
CASSAGLAGYNEQFF
TGTGCCAGCAGCGCAGGACTAGCGGGATACAATGAGCAGTTCTTC
>.|TRBJ2-5|TRBV6-5|.
CASTSGGRGIETQYF
TGTGCCAGCACCTCCGGAGGTAGAGGGATCGAGACCCAGTACTTC
>.|TRBJ2-3|TRBV27|TRBD1
CASSPGTAITDTQYF
TGTGCCAGCAGCCCCGGGACAGCTATTACAGATACGCAGTATTTT
>.|TRBJ2-7|TRBV7-9|.
CASSPRVAEQYF
TGTGCCAGCAGCCCCAGGGTAGCCGAGCAGTACTTC
>once|TRBJ1-2|TRBV29-1|.
CSVEDRSYGYTF
TGCAGCGTTGAAGATCGCAGTTATGGCTACACCTTC
>few|TRBJ2-7|TRBV5-1|.
CASSPVGDIYEQYF
TGCGCCAGCAGCCCGGTAGGGGACATCTACGAGCAGTACTTC
>.|TRBJ1-3|TRBV30|.
CAWSVSGSWGNTIYF
TGTGCCTGGAGTGTCTCGGGATCGTGGGGAAACACCATATATTTT
>.|TRBJ1-4|TRBV19|.
CASSIVGNEKLFF
TGTGCCAGTAGTATAGTCGGGAATGAAAAACTGTTTTTT
>.|TRBJ2-1|TRBV20-1|.
CSARDLGGQFF
TGCAGTGCTAGAGATTTGGGAGGTCAGTTCTTC
>.|TRBJ2-5|TRBV29-1|.
CSVEYQNGGETQYF
TGCAGCGTTGAATACCAAAACGGAGGGGAGACCCAGTACTTC
>few|TRBJ2-1|TRBV14|TRBD2
CASSLLTSGSYEQFF
TGTGCCAGCAGCCTATTGACTAGCGGGAGTTACGAGCAGTTCTTC
>once|TRBJ2-7|TRBV5-1|TRBD1
CASSLGQGFHEQYF
TGCGCCAGCAGCTTGGGACAGGGGTTCCACGAGCAGTACTTC
>.|TRBJ1-1|TRBV6-1|.
CASSEIGVTEAFF
TGTGCCAGCAGTGAAATAGGGGTCACTGAAGCTTTCTTT
>once|TRBJ1-2|TRBV7-2|.
CASSLGGNYGYTF
TGTGCCAGCAGCTTGGGGGGTAACTATGGCTACACCTTC
>.|TRBJ2-5|TRBV9|TRBD2
CASSIGLAGGETQYF
TGTGCCAGCAGCATCGGACTAGCGGGGGGGGAGACCCAGTACTTC
>.|TRBJ1-1|TRBV18|TRBD1
CASSDRLGYTEAFF
TGTGCCAGCTCGGACAGGTTGGGGTACACTGAAGCTTTCTTT
>once|TRBJ2-3|TRBV19|TRBD1
CASRDRGLGTDTQYF
TGTGCCAGTAGAGACAGGGGATTGGGGACAGATACGCAGTATTTT
>once|TRBJ2-2|TRBV6-1|.
CASRDTGLGTGELFF
TGTGCCAGCAGAGACACAGGGTTGGGAACCGGGGAGCTGTTTTTT
>.|TRBJ2-3|TRBV6-1|TRBD2
CASSAPGGGASTDTQYF
TGTGCCAGCAGTGCTCCGGGAGGAGGAGCTAGCACAGATACGCAGTATTTT
>once|TRBJ1-2|TRBV5-4|.
CANSQGLGYGYTF
TGTGCCAACTCCCAGGGGTTAGGCTATGGCTACACCTTC
>.|TRBJ2-7|TRBV21-1|.
CASSKERRPGSSSYEQYF
TGTGCCAGCAGCAAAGAAAGGAGGCCGGGAAGTAGCTCCTACGAGCAGTACTTC
>.|TRBJ2-2|TRBV5-1|.
CASRGGNTGELFF
TGCGCCAGCAGGGGAGGTAACACCGGGGAGCTGTTTTTT
>.|TRBJ2-7|TRBV28|.
CASKIGGRATYEQYF
TGTGCCAGCAAGATAGGTGGCAGGGCCACCTACGAGCAGTACTTC
>.|TRBJ1-5|TRBV15|.
CATRTGGGVNQPQHF
TGTGCCACCAGGACGGGGGGCGGTGTCAATCAGCCCCAGCATTTT
>few|TRBJ2-3|TRBV29-1|TRBD2
CSARTSGSYTQYF
TGCAGCGCAAGGACTAGCGGGAGTTATACGCAGTATTTT
>.|TRBJ2-7|TRBV19|TRBD2
CASSIAGGSYEQYF
TGTGCCAGTAGTATAGCGGGAGGCAGCTACGAGCAGTACTTC
>.|TRBJ1-4|TRBV10-3|TRBD1
CAIRGDRGRGREKLFF
TGTGCCATCAGAGGGGACAGGGGACGCGGGCGTGAAAAACTGTTTTTT
>.|TRBJ2-1|TRBV18|TRBD1
CASSFDAGGIHNEQFF
TGTGCCAGCTCCTTTGACGCAGGGGGAATACACAATGAGCAGTTCTTC
>few|TRBJ2-2|TRBV7-3|TRBD2
CASSSGLAPIANTGELFF
TGTGCCAGCAGCTCCGGACTAGCGCCCATCGCGAACACCGGGGAGCTGTTTTTT
>.|TRBJ1-2|TRBV28|.
CASSFPGGYTF
TGTGCCAGCAGTTTCCCAGGAGGCTACACCTTC
>.|TRBJ2-7|TRBV27|TRBD1
CASSLRGRQGGEQYF
TGTGCCAGCAGTTTAAGGGGAAGACAGGGCGGTGAGCAGTACTTC
>once|TRBJ2-1|TRBV19|TRBD2
CASRTGLAASNEQFF
TGTGCCAGTAGGACGGGACTAGCGGCTTCCAATGAGCAGTTCTTC
>.|TRBJ2-1|TRBV9|TRBD2
CASSVVALAGTYNEQFF
TGTGCCAGCAGCGTAGTGGCACTAGCGGGGACCTACAATGAGCAGTTCTTC
>.|TRBJ1-5|TRBV2|.
CASSDGRVGNQPQHF
TGTGCCAGCAGTGACGGCAGGGTGGGCAATCAGCCCCAGCATTTT
>.|TRBJ1-1|TRBV5-6|.
CASSLQKSTEAFF
TGTGCCAGCAGCTTGCAGAAATCCACTGAAGCTTTCTTT
>.|TRBJ2-3|TRBV19|TRBD2
CASSSTSGRPATQYF
TGTGCCAGTAGCTCGACTAGCGGGAGACCCGCTACGCAGTATTTT
>.|TRBJ2-3|TRBV6-5|.
CASSFTIGVGTQYF
TGTGCCAGCAGTTTTACCATAGGGGTGGGTACGCAGTATTTT
>.|TRBJ2-7|TRBV5-1|TRBD1
CASSSDRVYEQYF
TGCGCCAGCAGCTCCGACAGGGTCTACGAGCAGTACTTC
>once|TRBJ2-1|TRBV4-1|TRBD2
CASSLPGLPSYNEQFF
TGCGCCAGCAGCTTGCCGGGACTACCGTCCTACAATGAGCAGTTCTTC
>.|TRBJ1-2|TRBV10-2|.
CASSENGKRGYTF
TGCGCCAGCAGTGAGAACGGGAAGAGAGGCTACACCTTC
>once|TRBJ1-1|TRBV5-1|.
CASSESTGMNTEAFF
TGCGCCAGCAGCGAGTCGACAGGTATGAACACTGAAGCTTTCTTT
>.|TRBJ1-1|TRBV21-1|.
CASSKGPTATMNTEAFF
TGTGCCAGCAGCAAAGGCCCGACAGCCACCATGAACACTGAAGCTTTCTTT
>once|TRBJ2-6|TRBV5-1|TRBD1
CASSQTFTGGALSGANVLTF
TGCGCCAGCAGCCAAACCTTTACAGGGGGAGCTCTCTCTGGGGCCAACGTCCTGACTTTC
>few|TRBJ2-5|TRBV29-1|.
CSVEEYQETQYF
TGCAGCGTTGAGGAGTACCAAGAGACCCAGTACTTC
>few|TRBJ2-7|TRBV6-1|TRBD1
CASRRDRRTYEQYF
TGTGCCAGCAGACGGGACAGGCGGACCTACGAGCAGTACTTC
>.|TRBJ1-1|TRBV29-1|.
CSATEAFF
TGCAGTGCGACTGAAGCTTTCTTT
>few|TRBJ1-2|TRBV6-5|.
CASSYSEGVPAGYTF
TGTGCCAGCAGTTATTCTGAAGGGGTACCAGCTGGCTACACCTTC
>.|TRBJ2-2|TRBV5-4|.
CASSLSQGNPGELFF
TGTGCCAGCAGCTTGAGTCAGGGAAATCCCGGGGAGCTGTTTTTT